The entry below describes one T cell receptor (beta chain). The ends lost 4 bases at V and 8 bases at J; junction bases unmatched: 13. There are 16 residues in the CDR3. CDR1 and CDR2 from the germline V gene are KGHDR and SFDVKD. In the source study's methods: Using reference gene primer amplification, nucleated cell counts were estimated. Method: immunoSEQ multiplex PCR; TCRdb's copy keeps in-frame clones and lacks some. V and J calls and clone size come straight from that table; D and trimming were deduced from the DNA. The sample records approximately 170,000 clones, approximately 86% being singletons. The data originate from a study of blood T cell repertoires in COVID-19. Study overall: Acute and convalescent COVID-19 specimens originated in the United States, Italy and Spain. The cDNA or gDNA used as material had been derived from T cells, B-cell-depleted T cells, or PBMCs.

Sequenced: peripheral blood. This sequence was found in a man aged 50-59 years with active or convalescent COVID-19. This chain joins TRBV24-1 and TRBJ2-1, with 7 bases fitting TRBD2. CDR3 amino acids: CATSDRTKGLRDEQFF. DNA for the CDR3: TGTGCCACCAGTGACCGGACGAAGGGACTAAGGGATGAGCAGTTCTTC.